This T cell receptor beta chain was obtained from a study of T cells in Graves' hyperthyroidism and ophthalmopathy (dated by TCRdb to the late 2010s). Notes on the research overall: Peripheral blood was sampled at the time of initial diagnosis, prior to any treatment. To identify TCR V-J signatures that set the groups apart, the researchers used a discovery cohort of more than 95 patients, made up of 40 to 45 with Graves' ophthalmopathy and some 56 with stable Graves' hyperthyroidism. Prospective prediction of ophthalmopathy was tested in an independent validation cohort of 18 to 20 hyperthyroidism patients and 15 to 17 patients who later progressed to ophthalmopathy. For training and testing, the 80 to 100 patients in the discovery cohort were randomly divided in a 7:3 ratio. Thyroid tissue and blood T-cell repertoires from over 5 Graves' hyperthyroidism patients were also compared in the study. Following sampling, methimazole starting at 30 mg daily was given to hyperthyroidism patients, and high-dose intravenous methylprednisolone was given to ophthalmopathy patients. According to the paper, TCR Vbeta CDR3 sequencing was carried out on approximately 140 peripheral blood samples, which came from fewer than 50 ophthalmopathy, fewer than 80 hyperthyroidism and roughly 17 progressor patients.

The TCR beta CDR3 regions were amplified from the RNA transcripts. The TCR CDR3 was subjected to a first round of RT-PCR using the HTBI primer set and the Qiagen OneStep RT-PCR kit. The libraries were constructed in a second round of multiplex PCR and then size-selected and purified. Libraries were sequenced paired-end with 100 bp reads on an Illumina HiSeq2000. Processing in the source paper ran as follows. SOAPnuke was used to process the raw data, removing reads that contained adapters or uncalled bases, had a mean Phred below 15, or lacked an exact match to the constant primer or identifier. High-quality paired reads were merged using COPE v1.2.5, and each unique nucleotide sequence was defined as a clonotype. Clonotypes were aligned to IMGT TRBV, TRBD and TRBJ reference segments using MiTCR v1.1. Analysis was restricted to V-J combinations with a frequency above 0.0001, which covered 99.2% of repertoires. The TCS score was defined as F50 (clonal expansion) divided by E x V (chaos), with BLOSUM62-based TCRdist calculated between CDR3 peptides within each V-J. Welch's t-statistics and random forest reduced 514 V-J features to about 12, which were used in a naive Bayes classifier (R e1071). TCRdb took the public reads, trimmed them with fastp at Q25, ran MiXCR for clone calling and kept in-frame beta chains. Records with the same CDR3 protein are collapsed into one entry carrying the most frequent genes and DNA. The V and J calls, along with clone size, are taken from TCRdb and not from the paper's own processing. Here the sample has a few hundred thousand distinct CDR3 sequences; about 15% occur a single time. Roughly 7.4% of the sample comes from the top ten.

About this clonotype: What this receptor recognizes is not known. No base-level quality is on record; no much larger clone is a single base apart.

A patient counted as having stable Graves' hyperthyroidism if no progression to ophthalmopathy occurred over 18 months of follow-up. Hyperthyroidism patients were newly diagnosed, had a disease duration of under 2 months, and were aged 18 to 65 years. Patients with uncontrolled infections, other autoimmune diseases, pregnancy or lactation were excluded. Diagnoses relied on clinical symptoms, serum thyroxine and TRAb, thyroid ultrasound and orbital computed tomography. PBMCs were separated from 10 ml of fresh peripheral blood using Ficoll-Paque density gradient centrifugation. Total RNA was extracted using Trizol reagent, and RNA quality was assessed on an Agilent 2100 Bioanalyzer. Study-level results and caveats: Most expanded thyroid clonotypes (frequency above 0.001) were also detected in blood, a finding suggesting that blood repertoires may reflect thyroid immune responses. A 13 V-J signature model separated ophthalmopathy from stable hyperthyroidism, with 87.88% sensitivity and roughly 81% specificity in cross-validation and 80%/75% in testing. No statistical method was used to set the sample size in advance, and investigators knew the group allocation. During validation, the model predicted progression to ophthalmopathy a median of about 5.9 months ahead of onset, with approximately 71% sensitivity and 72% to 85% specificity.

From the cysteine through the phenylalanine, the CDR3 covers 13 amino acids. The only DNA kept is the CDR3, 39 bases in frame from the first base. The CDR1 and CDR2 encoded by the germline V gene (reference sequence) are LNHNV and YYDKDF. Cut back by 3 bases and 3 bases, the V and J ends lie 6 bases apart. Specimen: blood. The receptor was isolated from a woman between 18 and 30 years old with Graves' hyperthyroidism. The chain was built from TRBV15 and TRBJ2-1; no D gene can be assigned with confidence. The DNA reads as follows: TGTGCCACCAGCAGCGGAGACTACAATGAGCAGTTCTTC. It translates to CATSSGDYNEQFF. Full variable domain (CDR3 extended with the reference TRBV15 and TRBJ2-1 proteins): DAMVIQNPRYQVTQFGKPVTLSCSQTLNHNVMYWYQQKSSQAPKLLFHYYDKDFNNEADTPDNFQSRRPNTSFCFLDIRSPGLGDTAMYLCATSSGDYNEQFFGPGTRLTVL.